The 2 T cell receptor beta chains given below trace back to one sample, sequenced in a study of shared T cell receptors in the human thymus. The table came from immunoSEQ multiplex PCR; TCRdb's copy has only in-frame clones and leaves some out. The sample holds roughly 500,000 clones; 75% to 85% are singletons and the top ten take about 0.014%. The sample also formed part of further work on human thymus T cells.

The material sequenced was thymocytes. These receptors were collected from a boy less than two years old with a congenital heart defect.

The CDR3 DNA reads TGTGCCAGTAGTATGGATTTGTGGGCGGGAAGTACAGATACGCAGTATTTT. This translates into CASSMDLWAGSTDTQYF. This rearrangement joins TRBV19 to TRBJ2-3; maybe TRBD2 (6 bases). CDR1 and CDR2 (germline): LNHDA, SQIVND (reference sequence). The V and J ends lost 3 bases and 3 bases respectively, with 19 bases between them. The CDR3 extends over 17 amino acids.

About this clone itself: A junction end diverges from the germline sequence, so it may reflect a read error. The rearrangement links TRBV20-1 to TRBJ2-7; TRBD1 matches at 8 bases. The germline gives CDR1 DFQATT, CDR2 SNEGSKA (reference sequence). This CDR3 spans 9 amino acids. CDR3 DNA sequence: TGCAGTGGCCGGTGGGACAGGCTCTTC. It translates to CSGRWDRLF.